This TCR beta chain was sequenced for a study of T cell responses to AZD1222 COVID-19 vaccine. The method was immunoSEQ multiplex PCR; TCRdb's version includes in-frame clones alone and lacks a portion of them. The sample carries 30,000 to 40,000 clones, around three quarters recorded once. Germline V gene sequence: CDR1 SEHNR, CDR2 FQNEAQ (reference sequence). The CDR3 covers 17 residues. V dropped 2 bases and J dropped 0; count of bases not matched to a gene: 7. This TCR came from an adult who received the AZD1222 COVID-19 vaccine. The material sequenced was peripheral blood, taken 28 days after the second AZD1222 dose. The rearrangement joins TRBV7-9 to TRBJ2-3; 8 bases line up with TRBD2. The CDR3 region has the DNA TGTGCCAGCAGCTTATTAGGTAGCGGGGCTAGCACAGATACGCAGTATTTT. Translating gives CASSLLGSGASTDTQYF.